This T cell receptor (beta chain) was identified in a study of cytomegalovirus exposure and HLA in healthy donors. Findings and limits, study-wide: The Asian-associated ancestry cluster reportedly had fewer N-insertions than the roughly 670-donor mean in a later analysis.

With regard to this clone: The antigen is not known.

V lost 0 bases and J lost 6, with 9 bases in between. Germline V lookup: CDR1 SGDLS, CDR2 YYNGEE. This CDR3 region has 13 residues. The PCR contained 60 Vbeta and 13 Jbeta primers. Sequenced by immunoSEQ multiplex PCR; TCRdb stores in-frame clones only, minus some. The profile shows approximately 170,000 clones, roughly 84% of them singletons. The chain carries TRBV9 and TRBJ1-2; D ambiguous. This sequence originates from a boy aged 2 to 10 in good health and CMV-seronegative. Material for sequencing was PBMCs. The CDR3 is CASSVDSGNGYTF. In DNA, the CDR3 is TGTGCCAGCAGCGTAGATTCCGGGAATGGCTACACCTTC.